The next 32 T cell receptor beta chains were all read from a single sample in a study of OX40 agonist ivuxolimab in advanced cancers. The library relied on the immunoSEQ multiplex PCR assay. TCRdb holds this immuneACCESS table with in-frame rearrangements only. Some clones are missing; in checked studies, unresolved V genes explain under half, and the rest has no known cause. The sample has 53,000 or so clones on record, around 77% of them singletons. Around 2% of the sample goes to the ten largest clones. This sample comprised CD4+ or CD8+ T cells sorted from blood, obtained in a trial of the OX40 agonist ivuxolimab. The receptors derive from an adult with an advanced solid tumor such as melanoma, head and neck, liver or kidney cancer.

V and J are TRBV28 and TRBJ2-7; no clear D. CDR3 length: 14 residues. Germline V lookup: CDR1 MDHEN, CDR2 SYDVKM. The V gene lost 5 bases and the J gene lost 3 bases, with 14 bases spanning the gap. Written as DNA, the CDR3 is TGTGCCAGCAGTCTATTTAGGGCCCACTACGAGCAGTACTTC. Residues: CASSLFRAHYEQYF.

This sequence joins TRBV5-4 and TRBJ2-2, with TRBD1 matching over 9 bases. The J segment lost 6 bases and the V segment lost 9 bases, leaving 6 bases of the junction unmatched. The germline V gene encodes CDR1 SGHNT and CDR2 YYREEE (reference sequence). The CDR3 is 13 amino acids. CDR3 in amino acids: CATVRQGAGELFF. Here the CDR3 DNA reads TGTGCCACCGTTCGACAGGGGGCCGGGGAGCTGTTTTTT.

This clone has more than one count but fewer than ten. The DNA for the CDR3 is TGCGCCAGCGGGCCGGGACTAGCGGGGATTAGCTCCTACAATGAGCAGTTCTTC. Its protein is CASGPGLAGISSYNEQFF. The J gene is TRBJ2-1, the V gene TRBV5-1; 13 nucleotides match TRBD2. The CDR3 runs to 18 residues. V was clipped by 7 bases and J by 0 bases; unmatched bases: 10. Germline CDR1 and CDR2: SGHRS and YFSETQ.

The chain employs TRBV19 and TRBJ1-2; D remains ambiguous. Germline CDR1 and CDR2: LNHDA and SQIVND (reference sequence). Trimming stripped 6 bases from V and 3 bases from J, with 11 bases between. The CDR3 covers 13 residues. For the CDR3, the DNA is TGTGCCAGTAGCCCGGACGGGGACTATGGCTACACCTTC. It specifies CASSPDGDYGYTF. Based on the CDR3 plus reference TRBV19 and TRBJ1-2, the full variable domain is DGGITQSPKYLFRKEGQNVTLSCEQNLNHDAMYWYRQDPGQGLRLIYYSQIVNDFQKGDIAEGYSVSREKKESFPLTVTSAQKNPTAFYLCASSPDGDYGYTFGSGTRLTVV.

The rearrangement joins TRBV4-1 to TRBJ1-4, with D possibly matching TRBD1 (5 bases). The CDR3 extends over 14 amino acids. Germline-derived CDR1 and CDR2 are MGHRA and YSYEKL. The V gene lost 3 bases and the J gene lost 1 base, with 6 bases spanning the gap. The CDR3 protein is CASSQGGTNEKLFF. The CDR3 DNA sequence: TGCGCCAGCAGCCAGGGGGGAACTAATGAAAAACTGTTTTTT.

This clone has only a few counts. CDR3 in amino acids: CASSERLAGDFVDTQYF. CDR3 DNA: TGTGCCAGCAGTGAAAGGCTAGCGGGAGATTTTGTAGATACGCAGTATTTT. The rearrangement uses TRBV2 and TRBJ2-3, with 10 bases identical to TRBD2. The J segment lost 5 bases and the V segment lost 2 bases, leaving 10 bases of the junction unmatched. The CDR3 consists of 17 residues. Germline V gives CDR1 SNHLY, CDR2 FYNNEI.

CDR3 coding DNA: TGTGCCAGCAGATGGGGGGTTGACACTGAAGCTTTCTTT. As protein: CASRWGVDTEAFF. The V and J genes are TRBV6-1 and TRBJ1-1; D may be TRBD1 (5 bases). Germline CDR1 reads MNHNS; CDR2 reads SASEGT. The CDR3 covers 13 residues. The V and J ends lost 6 bases and 3 bases respectively, with 11 bases between them.

The rearrangement joins TRBV28 to TRBJ2-3; 7 nucleotides line up with TRBD2. The CDR3 extends over 13 amino acids. The germline gives CDR1 MDHEN, CDR2 SYDVKM. As DNA, the CDR3 is TGTGCAACCGGGGGGACTAGCACAGATACGCAGTATTTT. Protein product: CATGGTSTDTQYF.

The chain has TRBV28 and TRBJ2-1; maybe TRBD1 (6 bases). CDR1 MDHEN and CDR2 SYDVKM come from the germline V gene. The CDR3 runs 15 residues. The germline V and J ends were trimmed by 0 bases and 4 bases, with 10 bases remaining between them. The CDR3 coding sequence is TGTGCCAGCAGTTTATGGGGGGCGTTATACAATGAGCAGTTCTTC. This encodes CASSLWGALYNEQFF.

The J gene is TRBJ1-1, the V gene TRBV27; D may be TRBD1 (5 bases). The CDR3 length is 13 residues. Looked up from germline, CDR1 is MNHEY and CDR2 is SMNVEV (reference sequence). The germline V and J ends were trimmed by 6 bases and 2 bases, with 10 bases remaining between them. The CDR3 DNA sequence: TGTGCCAGCAGAGGGGTCTCTAACACTGAAGCTTTCTTT. Translating gives CASRGVSNTEAFF.

The gene calls are TRBV2 and TRBJ1-2; D ambiguous. Deletions cut 1 base from V and 10 bases from J, with 7 bases between. The germline V gene encodes CDR1 SNHLY and CDR2 FYNNEI. This CDR3 has 11 residues. CDR3 loop: CASSEELAYTF. DNA for the CDR3: TGTGCCAGCAGTGAAGAACTGGCCTACACCTTC.

This chain links TRBV18 with TRBJ2-1; D remains unclear. The germline V gene has CDR1 KGHSH and CDR2 LQKENI. The CDR3 is made up of 13 amino acids. Trimming left V 3 bases short and J 2 bases short, with 5 bases between. The CDR3 loop reads CASSPQTYNEQFF. CDR3 DNA: TGTGCCAGCTCACCCCAGACCTACAATGAGCAGTTCTTC.

V gene TRBV7-8 combines with J gene TRBJ1-5, with D uncertain. V was clipped by 2 bases and J by 4 bases, with 6 bases between them. Looked up from germline, CDR1 is SGHVS and CDR2 is FQNEAQ. There are 13 residues in the CDR3. CDR3 coding DNA: TGTGCCAGCAGCTTAAGGGATAATCAGCCCCAGCATTTT. This gives the protein CASSLRDNQPQHF. Full variable domain (remainder filled in from reference TRBV7-8 and TRBJ1-5): GAGVSQSPRYKVAKRGQDVALRCDPISGHVSLFWYQQALGQGPEFLTYFQNEAQLDKSGLPSDRFFAERPEGSVSTLKIQRTQQEDSAVYLCASSLRDNQPQHFGDGTRLSIL.

J is TRBJ1-2 and V is TRBV19; 7 bases fit TRBD1. CDR1 and CDR2 (germline): LNHDA, SQIVND (reference sequence). The CDR3 loop spans 16 amino acids. Germline trimming cut 0 bases from V and 0 bases from J; bases unmatched to any gene: 4. CDR3: CASSIEGTGANYGYTF. CDR3 DNA sequence: TGTGCCAGTAGTATAGAGGGTACAGGGGCTAACTATGGCTACACCTTC.

The chain uses TRBV10-3 and TRBJ2-1, with D possibly being TRBD2 (6 bases). The V end was cut by 3 bases, the J end by 7 bases, with 16 bases between. CDR1 is ENHRY and CDR2 is SYGVKD in the germline V gene. The CDR3 is made up of 15 amino acids. For the CDR3, the DNA is TGTGCCATCAGTGACCTGGTGGGAGGTAGAAATGAGCAGTTCTTC. This gives the protein CAISDLVGGRNEQFF.

The J gene is TRBJ2-1, the V gene TRBV19; the match to TRBD2 covers 13 bases. Looked up from germline, CDR1 is LNHDA and CDR2 is SQIVND (reference sequence). J gave up 0 bases and V 5 bases, and 4 bases lay outside the gene matches. CDR3 length: 17 residues. Here the CDR3 reads CASSSRTSGSSYNEQFF. For the CDR3, the DNA is TGTGCCAGTAGTTCTAGGACTAGCGGGAGCTCCTACAATGAGCAGTTCTTC.

This chain uses TRBV29-1 with TRBJ2-7; TRBD1 is a possible D gene (6 bases). With 4 bases removed from V and 5 bases from J, the gap between germline ends came to 15 bases. This CDR3 comprises 13 residues. CDR1 and CDR2 from the germline V gene are SQVTM and ANQGSEA. In DNA, the CDR3 is TGCAGCGTTGCAACACAGGGTTCCGACGAGCAGTACTTC. The encoded protein is CSVATQGSDEQYF.

In DNA form, the CDR3 reads TGCGCCAGCAGCCAACTTGACATTCCGGGATACAATGAGCAGTTCTTC. This sequence encodes CASSQLDIPGYNEQFF. This rearrangement joins TRBV4-1 to TRBJ2-1; the D gene is possibly TRBD2 (5 bases). CDR1 is MGHRA, CDR2 YSYEKL, per germline. Trimming shortened V by 2 bases and J by 4 bases, and 15 bases separated the two germline ends. The CDR3 is made up of 16 amino acids.

V and J are TRBV9 and TRBJ2-3; 11 bases map to TRBD2. After removal of 0 bases from V and 0 bases from J, the junction contained 12 bases not matched to a gene. CDR3 size: 20 residues. Germline CDR1 reads SGDLS; CDR2 reads YYNGEE. CDR3 residues: CASSVGVGLAGGPSTDTQYF. In DNA form, the CDR3 reads TGTGCCAGCAGCGTAGGGGTGGGGCTAGCGGGAGGACCCAGCACAGATACGCAGTATTTT.

The rearrangement links TRBV28 to TRBJ1-2, with a possible D match to TRBD1 (5 bases). The CDR3 extends over 14 amino acids. The V gene's germline CDR1 is MDHEN and CDR2 SYDVKM. V lost 3 bases to trimming and J lost 4 bases, with 12 bases between them. The CDR3 DNA is TGTGCCAGCAGTTTGGGGGATACCTCCTATGGCTACACCTTC. Translated: CASSLGDTSYGYTF.

CDR3 sequence (DNA): TGTGCCAGCAGTGAAGACCTAGGACTAGCGGGAAGGGAGACCCAGTACTTC. Its translation: CASSEDLGLAGRETQYF. J is TRBJ2-5 and V is TRBV6-1, with TRBD2 matching 12 bases. CDR3 size: 17 residues. Germline-derived CDR1 and CDR2 are MNHNS and SASEGT. The junction had 8 bases not matched to a gene; V was cut back by 1 base and J by 5 bases.

The chain uses TRBV5-1 and TRBJ2-5, with D maybe TRBD1 (6 bases). Germline V gene data show CDR1 as SGHRS and CDR2 as YFSETQ. This CDR3 comprises 14 residues. Trimming took off 3 bases at V and 5 bases at J, with 14 bases between the two ends. CDR3: CASSSGHLGETQYF. In DNA form, the CDR3 reads TGCGCCAGCAGCTCGGGACACCTTGGGGAGACCCAGTACTTC.

The V and J genes are TRBV5-1 and TRBJ1-3; D remains ambiguous. With 4 bases removed from V and 2 bases from J, the gap between germline ends came to 10 bases. Per the germline V gene, CDR1 is SGHRS and CDR2 is YFSETQ. CDR3 length: 14 amino acids. CDR3 residues: CASSEGSAGNTIYF. The CDR3 region has the DNA TGCGCCAGCAGCGAGGGTTCAGCTGGAAACACCATATATTTT.

V gene TRBV5-5 combines with J gene TRBJ2-7; D unresolved. Germline loops: CDR1 SGHKS, CDR2 YYEKEE (reference sequence). This CDR3 comprises 11 residues. V dropped 1 base and J dropped 10 bases, with 9 bases sitting between them. CDR3 loop: CASSLSLKQYF. CDR3 sequence (DNA): TGTGCCAGCAGCTTGTCTCTTAAACAGTACTTC.

This rearrangement joins TRBV11-3 to TRBJ2-1; 8 bases align to TRBD2. The germline V gene encodes CDR1 SGHNT and CDR2 YENEEA. V dropped 5 bases and J dropped 15; count of bases not matched to a gene: 12. The CDR3 has 13 amino acids. DNA for the CDR3: TGTGCCAGCAGCCTGAACCCCGGGACTAGGTTGTTCTTC. Amino acid sequence: CASSLNPGTRLFF.

V and J are TRBV19 and TRBJ2-2, with D possibly TRBD1 on 5 matching bases. Germline V lookup: CDR1 LNHDA, CDR2 SQIVND (reference sequence). The V and J ends lost 7 bases and 4 bases respectively, with 22 bases between them. The CDR3 runs 17 residues. CDR3 in amino acids: CASIRPLGRVGTGELFF. The CDR3 region has the DNA TGTGCCAGTATTAGACCCTTAGGCAGGGTCGGCACCGGGGAGCTGTTTTTT. The entire variable domain, with the rest obtained from reference TRBV19 and TRBJ2-2, is as follows: DGGITQSPKYLFRKEGQNVTLSCEQNLNHDAMYWYRQDPGQGLRLIYYSQIVNDFQKGDIAEGYSVSREKKESFPLTVTSAQKNPTAFYLCASIRPLGRVGTGELFFGEGSRLTVL.

This chain links TRBV4-1 with TRBJ1-6, with no clear D. There are 19 residues in the CDR3. Trimming pared 0 bases from V and 0 bases from J, leaving 15 bases between. Germline lookup yields CDR1 MGHRA and CDR2 YSYEKL. Here the CDR3 reads CASSQEGLPASSYNSPLHF. CDR3 nucleotides: TGCGCCAGCAGCCAAGAAGGACTCCCCGCAAGCTCCTATAATTCACCCCTCCACTTT.

The V gene is TRBV28, the J gene TRBJ1-5; a weak D match, TRBD1 (5 bases). The V end was cut by 2 bases, the J end by 2 bases, with 19 bases between. Germline V gives CDR1 MDHEN, CDR2 SYDVKM. The CDR3 runs 18 residues. The CDR3 loop is CASSLAGLGVRGNQPQHF. CDR3 coding DNA: TGTGCCAGCAGTTTAGCAGGGTTGGGTGTACGAGGCAATCAGCCCCAGCATTTT. The full variable domain, rest sourced from reference TRBV28 and TRBJ1-5, is DVKVTQSSRYLVKRTGEKVFLECVQDMDHENMFWYRQDPGLGLRLIYFSYDVKMKEKGDIPEGYSVSREKKERFSLILESASTNQTSMYLCASSLAGLGVRGNQPQHFGDGTRLSIL.

Remarks on this clone: The junction and the germline gene differ at one end; a read error may be behind it. The rearrangement links TRBV6-1 to TRBJ2-7, with TRBD2 matching 7 bases. This CDR3 is 15 amino acids long. The germline CDR1 and CDR2 sequences are MNHNS and SASEGT. CDR3 sequence: CTSIPAGLADYEQYF. The CDR3 coding sequence is TGTACCAGCATCCCTGCGGGCCTAGCGGACTACGAGCAGTACTTC.

The chain joins TRBV5-4 to TRBJ1-5, with a weak D call TRBD1 (6 bases). The CDR3 is made up of 14 amino acids. Germline-derived CDR1 and CDR2 are SGHNT and YYREEE (reference sequence). The germline V and J ends were trimmed by 4 bases and 4 bases, with 12 bases remaining between them. The CDR3 DNA reads TGTGCCAGCAGCCTCAGGGGAAGTAATCAGCCCCAGCATTTT. Translating gives CASSLRGSNQPQHF. The variable domain in full, with the rest retrieved from reference TRBV5-4 and TRBJ1-5, is ETGVTQSPTHLIKTRGQQVTLRCSSQSGHNTVSWYQQALGQGPQFIFQYYREEENGRGNFPPRFSGLQFPNYSSELNVNALELDDSALYLCASSLRGSNQPQHFGDGTRLSIL.

V usage is TRBV7-8 and J usage is TRBJ2-7; TRBD2 matches at 9 bases. Unmatched junction bases numbered 21, after V lost 5 bases and J lost 1 base. The CDR3 is made up of 20 amino acids. Germline V gene data show CDR1 as SGHVS and CDR2 as FQNEAQ. The CDR3 is CASSPRNSGTSRINSYEQYF. The CDR3 DNA reads as TGTGCCAGCAGCCCAAGAAACTCCGGGACTAGCAGAATAAATTCCTACGAGCAGTACTTC.

This clone was observed once. The chain combines TRBV27 with TRBJ2-1; D might be TRBD2 (6 bases). Trimming pared 5 bases from V and 6 bases from J, leaving 17 bases between. Germline V gene data show CDR1 as MNHEY and CDR2 as SMNVEV (reference sequence). This CDR3 contains 15 residues. The CDR3 bases are TGTGCCAGCAGTCCGAAAGAGTTCGGGGGCAATGAGCAGTTCTTC. Translated, it gives CASSPKEFGGNEQFF.